The T cell receptor beta chain under discussion was sequenced for a study of spatial heterogeneity in lung cancer. Time point specified: sample taken at primary tumor resection. Around 68 TRACERx patients with early, untreated non-small cell lung cancer donated samples. Researchers sequenced whole RNA taken from tumor, nontumor lung or frozen PBMC without sorting. This CDR3 contains 13 residues. Germline CDR1 reads ENHRY; CDR2 reads SYGVKD. The ends were cut back, 6 bases at V and 4 bases at J, with 12 bases in the middle. TCRdb called the 5' RACE reads again in MiXCR, with one record for every CDR3 protein. The sample contains 40,000 to 55,000 distinct CDR3 sequences, about an eighth of which appear only once.

The V and J genes are TRBV10-3 and TRBJ2-5; a weak D match, TRBD2 (7 bases). The sequences come from PBMCs, collected at surgery. The source of this sequence is a male donor with early-stage non-small cell lung cancer. The CDR3 DNA reads as TGTGCCATCAGCCCGGGGGGCGCAGAGACCCAGTACTTC. Its translation is CAISPGGAETQYF.